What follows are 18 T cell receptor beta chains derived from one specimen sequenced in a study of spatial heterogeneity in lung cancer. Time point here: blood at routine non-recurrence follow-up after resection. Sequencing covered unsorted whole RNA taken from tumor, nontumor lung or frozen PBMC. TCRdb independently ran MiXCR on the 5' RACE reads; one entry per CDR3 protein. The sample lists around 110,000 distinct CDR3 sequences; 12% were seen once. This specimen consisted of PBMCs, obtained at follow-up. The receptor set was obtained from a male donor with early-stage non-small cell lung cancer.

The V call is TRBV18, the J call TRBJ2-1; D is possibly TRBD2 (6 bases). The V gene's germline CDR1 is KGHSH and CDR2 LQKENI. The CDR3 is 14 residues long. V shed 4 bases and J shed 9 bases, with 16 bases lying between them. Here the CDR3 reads CASSRGTEAVEQFF. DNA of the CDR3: TGTGCCAGCTCACGAGGGACTGAGGCAGTTGAGCAGTTCTTC.

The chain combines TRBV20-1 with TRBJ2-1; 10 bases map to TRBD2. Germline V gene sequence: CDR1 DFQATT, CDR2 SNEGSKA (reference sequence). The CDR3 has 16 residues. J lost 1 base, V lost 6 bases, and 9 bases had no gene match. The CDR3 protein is CSARTASGGSYNEQFF. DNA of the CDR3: TGCAGTGCCCGAACGGCTAGCGGGGGATCCTACAATGAGCAGTTCTTC.

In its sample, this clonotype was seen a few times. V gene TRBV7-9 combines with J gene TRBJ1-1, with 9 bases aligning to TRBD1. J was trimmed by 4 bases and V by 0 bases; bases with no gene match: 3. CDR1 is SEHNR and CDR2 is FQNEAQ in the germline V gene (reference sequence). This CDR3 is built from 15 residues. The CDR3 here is CASSLAGQGSTEAFF. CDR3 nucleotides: TGTGCCAGCAGCTTAGCGGGACAGGGCTCCACTGAAGCTTTCTTT.

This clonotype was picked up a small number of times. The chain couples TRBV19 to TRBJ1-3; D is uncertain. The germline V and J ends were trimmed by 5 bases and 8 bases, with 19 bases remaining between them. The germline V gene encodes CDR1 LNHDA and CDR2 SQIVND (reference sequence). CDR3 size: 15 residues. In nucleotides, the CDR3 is TGTGCCAGTAGTCCCCGATTTGGCGAAACGGACACCATATATTTT. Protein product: CASSPRFGETDTIYF.

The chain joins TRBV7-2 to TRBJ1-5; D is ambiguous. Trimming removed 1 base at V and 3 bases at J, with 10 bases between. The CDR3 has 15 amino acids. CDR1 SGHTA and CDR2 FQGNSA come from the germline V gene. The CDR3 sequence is CASSLGTSLNQPQHF. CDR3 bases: TGTGCCAGCAGCTTAGGGACTTCCCTCAATCAGCCCCAGCATTTT.

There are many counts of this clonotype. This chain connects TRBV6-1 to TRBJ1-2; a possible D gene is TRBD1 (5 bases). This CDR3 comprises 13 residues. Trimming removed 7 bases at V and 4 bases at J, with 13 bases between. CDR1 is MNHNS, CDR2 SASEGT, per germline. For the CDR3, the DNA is TGTGCCAGCATTCTACAGGCCGGCTATGGCTACACCTTC. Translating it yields CASILQAGYGYTF.

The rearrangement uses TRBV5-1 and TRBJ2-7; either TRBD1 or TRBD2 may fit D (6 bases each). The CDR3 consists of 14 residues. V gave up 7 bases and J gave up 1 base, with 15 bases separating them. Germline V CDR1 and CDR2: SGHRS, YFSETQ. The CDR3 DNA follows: TGCGCCAGCGGACGACAGGAGGGTTCCTACGAGCAGTACTTC. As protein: CASGRQEGSYEQYF.

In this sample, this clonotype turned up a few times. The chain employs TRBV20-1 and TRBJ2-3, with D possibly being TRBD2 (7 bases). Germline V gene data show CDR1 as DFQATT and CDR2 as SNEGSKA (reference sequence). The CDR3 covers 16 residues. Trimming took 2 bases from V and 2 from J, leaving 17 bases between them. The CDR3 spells CSARPRGAGFTDTQYF. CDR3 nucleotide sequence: TGCAGTGCTAGACCCCGGGGGGCCGGATTCACAGATACGCAGTATTTT.

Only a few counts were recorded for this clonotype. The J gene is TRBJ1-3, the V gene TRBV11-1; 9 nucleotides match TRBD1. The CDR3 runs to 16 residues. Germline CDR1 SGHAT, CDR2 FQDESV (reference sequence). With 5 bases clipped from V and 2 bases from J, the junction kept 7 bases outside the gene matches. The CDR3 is CASSSRDRDPGNTIYF. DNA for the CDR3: TGTGCCAGCAGCAGCCGGGACAGGGACCCTGGAAACACCATATATTTT.

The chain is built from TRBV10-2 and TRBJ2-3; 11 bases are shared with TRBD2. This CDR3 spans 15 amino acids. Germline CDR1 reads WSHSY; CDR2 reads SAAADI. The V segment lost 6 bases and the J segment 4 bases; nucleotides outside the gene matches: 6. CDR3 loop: CASRASGGSADTQYF. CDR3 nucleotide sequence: TGCGCCAGCAGGGCTAGCGGGGGGAGCGCAGATACGCAGTATTTT.

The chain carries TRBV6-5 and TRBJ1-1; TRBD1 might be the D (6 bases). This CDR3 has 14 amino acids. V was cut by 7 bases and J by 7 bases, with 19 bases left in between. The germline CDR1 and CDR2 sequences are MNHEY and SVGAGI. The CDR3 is CASTLGGGLDEAFF. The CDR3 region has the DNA TGTGCCAGCACCCTAGGGGGGGGCTTGGATGAAGCTTTCTTT.

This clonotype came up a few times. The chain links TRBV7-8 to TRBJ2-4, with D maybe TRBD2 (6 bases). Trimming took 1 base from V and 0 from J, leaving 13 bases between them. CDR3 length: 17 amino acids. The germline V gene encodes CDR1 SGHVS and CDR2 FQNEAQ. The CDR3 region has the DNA TGTGCCAGCAGCTTAGGGAGGGACTGGCTAGCCAAAAACATTCAGTACTTC. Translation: CASSLGRDWLAKNIQYF.

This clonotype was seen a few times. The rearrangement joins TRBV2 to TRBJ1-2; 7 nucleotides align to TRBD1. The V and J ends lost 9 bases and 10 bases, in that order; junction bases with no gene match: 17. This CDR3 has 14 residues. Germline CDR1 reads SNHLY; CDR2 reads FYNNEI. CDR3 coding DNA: TGTGCCAGGGCGACAGGGTTAACTGGGGTACACTACACCTTC. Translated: CARATGLTGVHYTF.

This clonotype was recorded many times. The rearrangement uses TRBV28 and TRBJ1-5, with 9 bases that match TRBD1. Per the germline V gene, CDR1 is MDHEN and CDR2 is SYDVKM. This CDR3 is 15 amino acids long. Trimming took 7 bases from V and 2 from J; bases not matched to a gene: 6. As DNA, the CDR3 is TGTGCCAGCACCTCGAGGACAGGGGGCAATCAGCCCCAGCATTTT. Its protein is CASTSRTGGNQPQHF.

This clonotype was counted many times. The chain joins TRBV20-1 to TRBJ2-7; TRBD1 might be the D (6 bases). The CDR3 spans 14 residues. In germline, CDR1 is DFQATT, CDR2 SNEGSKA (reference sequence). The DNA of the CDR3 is TGCAGCGTAACCGGGACATCTCTTCCCTACGAGCAGTACTTC. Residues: CSVTGTSLPYEQYF.

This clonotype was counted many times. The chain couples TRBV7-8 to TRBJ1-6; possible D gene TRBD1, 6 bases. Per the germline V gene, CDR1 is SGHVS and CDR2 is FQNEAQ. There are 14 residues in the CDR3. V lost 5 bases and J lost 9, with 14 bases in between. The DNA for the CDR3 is TGTGCCAGCAGCCAATATAGGGGGAGTTCACCCCTCCACTTT. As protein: CASSQYRGSSPLHF.

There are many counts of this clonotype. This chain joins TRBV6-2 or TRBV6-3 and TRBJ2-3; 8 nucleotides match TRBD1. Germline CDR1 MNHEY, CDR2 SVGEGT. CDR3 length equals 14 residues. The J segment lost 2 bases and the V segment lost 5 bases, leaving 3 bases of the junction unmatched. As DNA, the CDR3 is TGTGCCAGCAGTATGGGACAGGCCACAGATACGCAGTATTTT. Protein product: CASSMGQATDTQYF.

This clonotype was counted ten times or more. CDR3 DNA: TGTGCCAGCAAGACAAATAGGGAGACCCAGTACTTC. Its translation is CASKTNRETQYF. The chain recombines TRBV7-9 with TRBJ2-5; no firm D call. Trimming removed 7 bases at V and 5 bases at J, with 11 bases between. Germline V gene data show CDR1 as SEHNR and CDR2 as FQNEAQ (reference sequence). The CDR3 spans 12 residues.